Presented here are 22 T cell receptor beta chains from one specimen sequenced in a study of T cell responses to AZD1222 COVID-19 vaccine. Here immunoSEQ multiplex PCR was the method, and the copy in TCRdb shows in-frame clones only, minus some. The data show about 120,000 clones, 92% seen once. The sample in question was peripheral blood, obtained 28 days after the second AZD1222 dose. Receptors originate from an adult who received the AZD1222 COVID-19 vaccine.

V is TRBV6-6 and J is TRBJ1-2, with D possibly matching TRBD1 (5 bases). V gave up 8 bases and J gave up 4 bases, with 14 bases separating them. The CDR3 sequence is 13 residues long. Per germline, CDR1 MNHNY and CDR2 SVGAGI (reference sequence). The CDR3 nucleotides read TGTGCCAGCTACGGTCTGGGGACCTATGGCTACACCTTC. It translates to CASYGLGTYGYTF.

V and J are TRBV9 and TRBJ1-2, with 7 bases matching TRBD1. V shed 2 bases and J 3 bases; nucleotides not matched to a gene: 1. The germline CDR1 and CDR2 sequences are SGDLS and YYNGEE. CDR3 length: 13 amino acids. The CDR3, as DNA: TGTGCCAGCAGCGTGGGGACAGACTATGGCTACACCTTC. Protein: CASSVGTDYGYTF.

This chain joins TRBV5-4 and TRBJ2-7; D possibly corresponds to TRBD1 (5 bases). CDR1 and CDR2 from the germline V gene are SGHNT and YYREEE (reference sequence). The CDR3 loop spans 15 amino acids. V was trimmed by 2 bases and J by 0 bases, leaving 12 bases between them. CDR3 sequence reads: CASSFGLGASYEQYF. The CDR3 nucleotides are TGTGCCAGCAGCTTCGGTTTAGGGGCCTCCTACGAGCAGTACTTC. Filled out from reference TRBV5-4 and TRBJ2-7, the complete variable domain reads ETGVTQSPTHLIKTRGQQVTLRCSSQSGHNTVSWYQQALGQGPQFIFQYYREEENGRGNFPPRFSGLQFPNYSSELNVNALELDDSALYLCASSFGLGASYEQYFGPGTRLTVT.

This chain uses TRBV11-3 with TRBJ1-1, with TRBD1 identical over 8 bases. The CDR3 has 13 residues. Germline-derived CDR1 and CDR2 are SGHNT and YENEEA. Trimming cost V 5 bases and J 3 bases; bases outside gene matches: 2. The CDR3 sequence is CASSLDRDTEAFF. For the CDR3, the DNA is TGTGCCAGCAGCCTGGACAGGGACACTGAAGCTTTCTTT.

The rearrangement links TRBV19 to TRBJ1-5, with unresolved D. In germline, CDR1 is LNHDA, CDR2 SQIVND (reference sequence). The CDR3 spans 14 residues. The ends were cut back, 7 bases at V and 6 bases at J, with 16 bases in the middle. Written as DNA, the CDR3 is TGTGCCAGTACCCCTCCAGTAGCAGGTCAGCCCCAGCATTTT. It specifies CASTPPVAGQPQHF.

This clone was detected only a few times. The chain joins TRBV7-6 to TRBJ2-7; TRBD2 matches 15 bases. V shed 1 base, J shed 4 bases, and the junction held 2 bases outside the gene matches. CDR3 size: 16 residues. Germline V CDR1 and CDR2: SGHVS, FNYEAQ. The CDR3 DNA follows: TGTGCCAGCAGCTTAGGGACTAGCGGGAGGGATTACGAGCAGTACTTC. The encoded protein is CASSLGTSGRDYEQYF.

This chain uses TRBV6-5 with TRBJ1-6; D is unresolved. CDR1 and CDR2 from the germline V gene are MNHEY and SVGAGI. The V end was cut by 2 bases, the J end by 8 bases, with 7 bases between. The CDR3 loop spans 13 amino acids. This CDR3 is CASSYGRHSPLHF. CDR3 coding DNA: TGTGCCAGCAGTTACGGTCGGCATTCACCCCTCCACTTT.

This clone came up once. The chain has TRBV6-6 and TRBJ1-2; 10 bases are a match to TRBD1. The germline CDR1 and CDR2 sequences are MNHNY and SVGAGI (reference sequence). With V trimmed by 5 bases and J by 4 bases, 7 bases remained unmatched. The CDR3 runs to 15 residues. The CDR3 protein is CASSPPGQGSYGYTF. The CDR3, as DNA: TGTGCCAGCAGTCCCCCGGGACAGGGGAGCTATGGCTACACCTTC.

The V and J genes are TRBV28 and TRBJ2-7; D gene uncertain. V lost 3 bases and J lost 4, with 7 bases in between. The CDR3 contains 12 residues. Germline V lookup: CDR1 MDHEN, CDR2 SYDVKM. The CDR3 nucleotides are TGTGCCAGCAGTTTTCTTGGTTACGAGCAGTACTTC. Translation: CASSFLGYEQYF.

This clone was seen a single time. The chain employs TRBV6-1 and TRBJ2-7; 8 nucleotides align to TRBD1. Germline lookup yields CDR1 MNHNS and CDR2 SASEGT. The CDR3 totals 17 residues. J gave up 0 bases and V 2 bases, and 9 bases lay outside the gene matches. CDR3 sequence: CASSERTGSPASYEQYF. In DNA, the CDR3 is TGTGCCAGCAGTGAAAGGACAGGGTCTCCCGCCTCCTACGAGCAGTACTTC.

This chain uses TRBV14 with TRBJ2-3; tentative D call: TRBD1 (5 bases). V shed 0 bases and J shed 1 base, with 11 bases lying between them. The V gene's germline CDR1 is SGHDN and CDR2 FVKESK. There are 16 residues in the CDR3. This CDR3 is CASSQDQGLGTDTQYF. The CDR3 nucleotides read TGTGCCAGCAGCCAAGATCAGGGATTGGGCACAGATACGCAGTATTTT.

The chain's CDR3 is CASSSAGSEGYTF. CDR3 coding DNA: TGTGCCAGCAGTTCCGCAGGGAGCGAGGGCTACACCTTC. The gene calls are TRBV6-6 and TRBJ1-2, with a weak D call TRBD1 (5 bases). Per germline, CDR1 MNHNY and CDR2 SVGAGI (reference sequence). This CDR3 is built from 13 residues. The V end was cut by 4 bases, the J end by 8 bases, with 14 bases between.

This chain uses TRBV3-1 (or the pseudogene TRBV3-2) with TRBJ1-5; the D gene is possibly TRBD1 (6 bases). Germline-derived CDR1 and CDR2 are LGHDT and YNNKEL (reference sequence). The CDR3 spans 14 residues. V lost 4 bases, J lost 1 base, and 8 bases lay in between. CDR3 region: CASSRGQSNQPQHF. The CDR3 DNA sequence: TGTGCCAGCAGCCGAGGACAGAGCAATCAGCCCCAGCATTTT.

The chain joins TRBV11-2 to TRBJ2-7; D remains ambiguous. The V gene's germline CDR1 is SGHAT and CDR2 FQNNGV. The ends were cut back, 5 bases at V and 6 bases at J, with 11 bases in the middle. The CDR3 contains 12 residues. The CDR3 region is CASSRVSGEQYF. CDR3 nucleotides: TGTGCCAGCAGCCGGGTTAGTGGCGAGCAGTACTTC.

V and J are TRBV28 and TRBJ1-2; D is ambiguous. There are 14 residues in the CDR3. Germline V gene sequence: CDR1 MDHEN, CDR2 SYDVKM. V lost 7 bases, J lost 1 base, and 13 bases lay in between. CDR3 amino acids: CASTIGGYNYGYTF. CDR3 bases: TGTGCCAGCACCATCGGAGGTTATAACTATGGCTACACCTTC.

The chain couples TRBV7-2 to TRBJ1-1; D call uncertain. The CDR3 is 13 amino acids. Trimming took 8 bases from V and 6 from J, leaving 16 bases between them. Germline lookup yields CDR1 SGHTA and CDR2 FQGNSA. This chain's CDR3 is CASGVAVGAEAFF. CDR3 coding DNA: TGTGCCAGCGGGGTGGCAGTTGGAGCTGAAGCTTTCTTT.

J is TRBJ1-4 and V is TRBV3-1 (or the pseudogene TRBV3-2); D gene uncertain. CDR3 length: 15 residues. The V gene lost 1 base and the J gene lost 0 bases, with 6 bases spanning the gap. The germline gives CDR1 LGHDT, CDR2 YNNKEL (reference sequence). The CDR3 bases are TGTGCCAGCAGCCAAGCGCAGACAACTAATGAAAAACTGTTTTTT. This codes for CASSQAQTTNEKLFF.

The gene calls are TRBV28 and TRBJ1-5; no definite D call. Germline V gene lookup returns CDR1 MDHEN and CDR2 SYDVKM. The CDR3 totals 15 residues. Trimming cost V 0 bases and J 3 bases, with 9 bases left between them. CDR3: CASSLWDASNQPQHF. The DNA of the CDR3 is TGTGCCAGCAGTTTATGGGACGCCTCCAATCAGCCCCAGCATTTT.

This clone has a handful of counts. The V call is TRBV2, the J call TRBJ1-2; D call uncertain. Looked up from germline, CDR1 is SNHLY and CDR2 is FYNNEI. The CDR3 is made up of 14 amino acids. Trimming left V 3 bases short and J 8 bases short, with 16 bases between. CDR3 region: CASSDKDPISGYTF. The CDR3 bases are TGTGCCAGCAGTGACAAAGACCCCATCTCCGGCTACACCTTC.

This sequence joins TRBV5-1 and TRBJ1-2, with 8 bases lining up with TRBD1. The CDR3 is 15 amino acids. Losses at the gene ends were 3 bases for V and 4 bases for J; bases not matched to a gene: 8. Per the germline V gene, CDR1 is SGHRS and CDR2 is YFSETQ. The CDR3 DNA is TGCGCCAGCAGCTGGCAGGGGGCGGAGAGCTATGGCTACACCTTC. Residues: CASSWQGAESYGYTF.

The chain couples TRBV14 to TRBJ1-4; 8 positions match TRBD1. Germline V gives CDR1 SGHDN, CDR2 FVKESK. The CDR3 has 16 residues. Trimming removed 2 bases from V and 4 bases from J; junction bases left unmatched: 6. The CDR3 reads CASSQLGQGLNEKLFF. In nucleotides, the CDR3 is TGTGCCAGCAGCCAACTCGGACAGGGCCTTAATGAAAAACTGTTTTTT.

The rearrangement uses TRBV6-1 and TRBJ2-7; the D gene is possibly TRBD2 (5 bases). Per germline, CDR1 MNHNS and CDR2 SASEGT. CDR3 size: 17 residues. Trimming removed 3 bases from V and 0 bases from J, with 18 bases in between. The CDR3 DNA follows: TGTGCCAGCAGTGAGCTACTAGTCAAACCGGGCTCCTACGAGCAGTACTTC. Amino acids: CASSELLVKPGSYEQYF.